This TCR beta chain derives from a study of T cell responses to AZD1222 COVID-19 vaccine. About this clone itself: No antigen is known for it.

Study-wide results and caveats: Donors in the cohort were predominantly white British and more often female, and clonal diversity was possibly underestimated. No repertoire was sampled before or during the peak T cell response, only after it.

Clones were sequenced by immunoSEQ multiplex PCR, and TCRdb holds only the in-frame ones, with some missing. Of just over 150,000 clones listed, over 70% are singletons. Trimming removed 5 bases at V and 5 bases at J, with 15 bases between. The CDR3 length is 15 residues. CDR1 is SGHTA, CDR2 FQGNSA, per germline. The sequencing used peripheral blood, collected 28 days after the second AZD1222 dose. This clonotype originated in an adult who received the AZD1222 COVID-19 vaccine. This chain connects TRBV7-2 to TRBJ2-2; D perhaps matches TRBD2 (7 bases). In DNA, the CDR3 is TGTGCCAGCAGCATCCGGCGGGGGCCGACCGGGGAGCTGTTTTTT. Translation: CASSIRRGPTGELFF.